This record concerns one TCR beta chain sequence. Its antigen is undetermined. The data stem from a study of cytomegalovirus exposure and HLA in healthy donors. Study details: The approximately 120 million unique TCR beta sequences, from 150 million to 200 million T cells, were found by an earlier analysis. Study-wide points: What was likely a sequencing artifact was a cluster of highly shared sequence variants. The records held CMV serostatus as the only immune exposure information. Reports state that TCR beta sequences accurately predicted most subjects' HLA-A and HLA-B alleles.

Primers included in the PCR were 60 Vbeta and 13 Jbeta primers. The repertoire was sequenced with immunoSEQ multiplex PCR; TCRdb's copy has only in-frame clones and lacks some. This table has 100,000 to 150,000 clones, around 73% appearing once. The sample was PBMCs. The origin of this receptor is a young man in good health and CMV-seropositive.

CDR3 nucleotides: TGTGCCAGCAGGAGCCCCCTAGAAGCTTTCTTT. It specifies CASRSPLEAFF. The chain carries TRBV6-6 and TRBJ1-1; D remains ambiguous. The CDR3 runs 11 residues. Trimming cost V 6 bases and J 8 bases, with 10 bases left between them. In germline, CDR1 is MNHNY, CDR2 SVGAGI (reference sequence).